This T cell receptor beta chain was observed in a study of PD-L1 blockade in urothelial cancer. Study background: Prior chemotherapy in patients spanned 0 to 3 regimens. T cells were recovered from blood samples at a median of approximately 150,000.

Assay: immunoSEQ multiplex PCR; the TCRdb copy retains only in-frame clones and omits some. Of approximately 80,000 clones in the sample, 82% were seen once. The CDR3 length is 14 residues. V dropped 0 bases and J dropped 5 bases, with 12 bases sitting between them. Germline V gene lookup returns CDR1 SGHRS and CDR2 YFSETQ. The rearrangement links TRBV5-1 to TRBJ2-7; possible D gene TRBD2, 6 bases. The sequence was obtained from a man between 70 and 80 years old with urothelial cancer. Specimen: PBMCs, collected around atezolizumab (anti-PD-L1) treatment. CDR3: CASSLGAGLDEQYF. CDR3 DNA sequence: TGCGCCAGCAGCTTGGGGGCGGGATTGGACGAGCAGTACTTC.